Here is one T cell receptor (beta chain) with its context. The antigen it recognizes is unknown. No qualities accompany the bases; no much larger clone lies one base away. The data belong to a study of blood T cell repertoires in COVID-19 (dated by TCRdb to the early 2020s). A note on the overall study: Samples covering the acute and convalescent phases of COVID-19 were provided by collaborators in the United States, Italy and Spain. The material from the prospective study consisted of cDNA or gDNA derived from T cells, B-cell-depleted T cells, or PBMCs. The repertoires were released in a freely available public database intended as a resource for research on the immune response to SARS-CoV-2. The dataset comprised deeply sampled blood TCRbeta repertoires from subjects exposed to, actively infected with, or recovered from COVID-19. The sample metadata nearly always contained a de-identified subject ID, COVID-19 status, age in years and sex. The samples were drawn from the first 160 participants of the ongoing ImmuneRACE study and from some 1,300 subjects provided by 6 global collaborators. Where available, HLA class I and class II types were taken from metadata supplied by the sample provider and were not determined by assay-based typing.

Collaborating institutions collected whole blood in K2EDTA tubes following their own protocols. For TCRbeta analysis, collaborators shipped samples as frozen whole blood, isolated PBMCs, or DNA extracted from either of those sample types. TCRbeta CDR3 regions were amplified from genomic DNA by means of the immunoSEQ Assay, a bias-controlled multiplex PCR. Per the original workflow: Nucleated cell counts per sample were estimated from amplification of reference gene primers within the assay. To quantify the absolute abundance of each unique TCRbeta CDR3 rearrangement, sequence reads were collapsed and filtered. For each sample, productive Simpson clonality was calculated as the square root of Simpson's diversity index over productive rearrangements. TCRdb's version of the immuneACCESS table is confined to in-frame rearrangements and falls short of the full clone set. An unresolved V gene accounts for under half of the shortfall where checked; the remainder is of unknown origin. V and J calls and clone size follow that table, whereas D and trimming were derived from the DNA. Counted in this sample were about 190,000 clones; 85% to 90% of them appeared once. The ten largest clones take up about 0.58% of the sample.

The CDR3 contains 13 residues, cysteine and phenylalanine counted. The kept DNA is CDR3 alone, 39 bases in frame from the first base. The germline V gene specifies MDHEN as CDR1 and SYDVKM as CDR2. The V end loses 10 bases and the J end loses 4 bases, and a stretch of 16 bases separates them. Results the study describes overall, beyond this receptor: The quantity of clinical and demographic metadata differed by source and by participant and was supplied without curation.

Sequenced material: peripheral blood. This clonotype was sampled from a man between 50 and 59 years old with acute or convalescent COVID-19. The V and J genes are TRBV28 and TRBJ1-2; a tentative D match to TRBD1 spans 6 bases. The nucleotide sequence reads TGTGCCACGAGATTACAGGGAACCTATGGCTACACCTTC. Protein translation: CATRLQGTYGYTF.